This T cell receptor (beta chain) appears in the sequencing data of a study of T cell responses to AZD1222 COVID-19 vaccine. This CDR3 contains 14 residues. The V gene end was trimmed by 1 base and the J gene end by 4 bases; junction bases not matched to a gene: 4. Germline CDR1 SGHRS, CDR2 YFSETQ. The data were produced by immunoSEQ multiplex PCR, yet TCRdb's version contains in-frame clones alone and is incomplete. The repertoire has about 110,000 clones, approximately 94% of them found once; the top ten carry around 3%. This clone was seen once. The sequenced sample was peripheral blood, obtained 28 days after the second AZD1222 dose. This receptor was taken from an adult who received the AZD1222 COVID-19 vaccine. The chain recombines TRBV5-1 with TRBJ1-2; 7 nucleotides agree with TRBD1. CDR3: CASSLPGTVYGYTF. The CDR3 region has the DNA TGCGCCAGCAGCTTGCCCGGGACAGTCTATGGCTACACCTTC.